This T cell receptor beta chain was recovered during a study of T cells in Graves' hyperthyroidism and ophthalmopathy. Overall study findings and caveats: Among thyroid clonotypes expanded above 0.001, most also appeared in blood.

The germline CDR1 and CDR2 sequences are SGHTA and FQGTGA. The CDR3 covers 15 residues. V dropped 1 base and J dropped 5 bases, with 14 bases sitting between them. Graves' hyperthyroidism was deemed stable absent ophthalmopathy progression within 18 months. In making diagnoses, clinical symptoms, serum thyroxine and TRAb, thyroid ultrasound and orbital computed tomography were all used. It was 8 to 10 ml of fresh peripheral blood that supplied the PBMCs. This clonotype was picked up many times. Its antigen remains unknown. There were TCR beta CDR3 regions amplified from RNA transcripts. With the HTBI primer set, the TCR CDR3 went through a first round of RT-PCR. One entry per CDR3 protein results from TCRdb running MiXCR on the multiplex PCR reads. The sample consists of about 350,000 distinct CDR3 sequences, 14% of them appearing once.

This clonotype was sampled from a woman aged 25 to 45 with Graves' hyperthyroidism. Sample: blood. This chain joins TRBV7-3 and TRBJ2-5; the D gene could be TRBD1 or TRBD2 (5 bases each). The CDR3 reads CASSLNGGLAETQYF. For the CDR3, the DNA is TGTGCCAGCAGCTTAAATGGGGGTCTCGCGGAGACCCAGTACTTC.